Shown below are 27 T cell receptor beta chains from a single sample sequenced in a study of Graves' ophthalmopathy and Graves' hyperthyroidism. CDR3 regions of TCR beta were amplified from RNA transcripts. Investigators did first-round RT-PCR with HTBI primers, then second-round multiplex PCR. TCRdb called the multiplex PCR reads again in MiXCR, with one record for every CDR3 protein. Found here are around 470,000 distinct CDR3 sequences, 13% to 15% of them singletons; the top ten hold around 9.8%. Specimen: blood. Receptor source: a woman in her 30s with Graves' ophthalmopathy.

V gene TRBV12-3 or TRBV12-4 combines with J gene TRBJ1-5; D uncertain. Between the trimmed V and J ends, which lost 3 bases and 0 bases, there was a span of 18 bases. CDR3 size: 18 residues. This CDR3 reads CASSFPTLYGDSNQPQHF. Written as DNA, the CDR3 is TGTGCCAGCAGTTTTCCCACCCTCTACGGGGATAGCAATCAGCCCCAGCATTTT.

The chain combines TRBV30 with TRBJ2-2; maybe TRBD2 (5 bases). Germline CDR1 is GTSNPN and CDR2 is SVGIG (reference sequence). CDR3 size: 15 residues. The V end lost 2 bases, the J end lost 1 base, and 11 bases lay between the germline ends. The CDR3 protein is CAWSIGGQNTGELFF. The CDR3 DNA reads as TGTGCCTGGAGTATCGGCGGGCAGAACACCGGGGAGCTGTTTTTT. Full variable domain (remainder filled in from reference TRBV30 and TRBJ2-2): SQTIHQWPATLVQPVGSPLSLECTVEGTSNPNLYWYRQAAGRGLQLLFYSVGIGQISSEVPQNLSASRPQDRQFILSSKKLLLSDSGFYLCAWSIGGQNTGELFFGEGSRLTVL.

The table lists this clonotype with many counts. The chain is built from TRBV20-1 and TRBJ2-7; the match to TRBD1 covers 7 bases. The germline V gene has CDR1 DFQATT and CDR2 SNEGSKA (reference sequence). Trimming at V came to 1 base and at J to 4 bases, leaving 13 bases not matched to a gene. The CDR3 is made up of 16 amino acids. CDR3 sequence: CSARADRASGNYEQYF. The DNA of the CDR3 is TGCAGTGCTAGAGCTGACAGGGCGTCGGGCAATTACGAGCAGTACTTC.

Ten or more counts support this clonotype. The chain has TRBV6-4 and TRBJ1-2; D possibly corresponds to TRBD1 (6 bases). This CDR3 spans 19 amino acids. Per germline, CDR1 MRHNA and CDR2 SNTAGT. V lost 5 bases, J lost 2 bases, and 27 bases lay in between. Here the CDR3 DNA reads TGTGCCAGCAGTCGGATTCATCCCGTGCGGCGGGACATCAACTATGGCTACACCTTC. Translation gives CASSRIHPVRRDINYGYTF.

Ten or more counts support this clonotype. This chain uses TRBV7-8 with TRBJ1-1; weak D call: TRBD1 (5 bases). Germline CDR1 is SGHVS and CDR2 is FQNEAQ. The germline V and J ends were trimmed by 2 bases and 5 bases, with 15 bases remaining between them. This CDR3 comprises 15 residues. This CDR3 is CASSLSREGGTEAFF. CDR3 in DNA: TGTGCCAGCAGCTTAAGCAGGGAGGGCGGGACTGAAGCTTTCTTT.

This clonotype was recorded at least ten times. The chain joins TRBV27 to TRBJ2-7; 7 positions match TRBD2. Germline CDR1 and CDR2: MNHEY and SMNVEV (reference sequence). This CDR3 contains 15 residues. J gave up 6 bases and V 7 bases, and 15 bases lay outside the gene matches. This CDR3 reads CASIRRAGPPFEQYF. In DNA, the CDR3 is TGTGCCAGCATCCGACGAGCGGGACCACCCTTCGAGCAGTACTTC.

This clonotype was recorded at least ten times. The chain is built from TRBV3-1 and TRBJ1-2, with 7 bases fitting TRBD1. Per the germline V gene, CDR1 is LGHDT and CDR2 is YNNKEL (reference sequence). The CDR3 covers 13 residues. Losses at the gene ends were 4 bases for V and 6 bases for J; bases not matched to a gene: 5. DNA of the CDR3: TGTGCCAGCAGCCTAGACAGGGCTAATGGCTACACCTTC. It translates to CASSLDRANGYTF.

This clonotype was detected many times. This sequence joins TRBV11-2 and TRBJ2-7, with a possible D match to TRBD2 (7 bases). Germline-derived CDR1 and CDR2 are SGHAT and FQNNGV. Deletions cut 1 base from V and 4 bases from J, with 14 bases between. The CDR3 totals 15 residues. The CDR3: CASSLVGGLEYEQYF. In nucleotides, the CDR3 is TGTGCCAGCAGCTTAGTCGGGGGGCTGGAGTACGAGCAGTACTTC.

This clonotype has more than one count but fewer than ten. A much bigger clone sits one base away, suggesting this may be a read error. The chain uses TRBV7-7 and TRBJ2-7; 7 nucleotides match TRBD1. Germline CDR1 SSHAT, CDR2 FNYEAQ (reference sequence). The CDR3 is 13 amino acids. In nucleotides, the CDR3 is TGTGTCGAAAATAGGGACAGCTCCTACGAGCAGTACTTC. It specifies CVENRDSSYEQYF.

This clonotype was recorded many times. The chain couples TRBV30 to TRBJ2-7; TRBD1 might be the D (5 bases). This CDR3 spans 13 amino acids. Trimming shortened V by 4 bases and J by 0 bases, and 10 bases separated the two germline ends. In germline, CDR1 is GTSNPN, CDR2 SVGIG (reference sequence). The CDR3 nucleotides read TGTGCCTGGAAACCTACAGGCTCCTACGAGCAGTACTTC. This translates into CAWKPTGSYEQYF.

There are many counts of this clonotype. The gene calls are TRBV10-3 and TRBJ2-5; no reliable D call. The CDR3 consists of 14 residues. The V gene lost 4 bases and the J gene lost 4 bases, with 13 bases spanning the gap. Germline loops: CDR1 ENHRY, CDR2 SYGVKD. Here the CDR3 DNA reads TGTGCCATCAGTGGGGATTTCAAGGGAGAGACCCAGTACTTC. Translating it yields CAISGDFKGETQYF.

A note on this clonotype: A much larger clone differs by one base, so this may be a read error. V usage is TRBV7-3 and J usage is TRBJ2-7; 7 bases map to TRBD1. Germline CDR1 reads SGHTA; CDR2 reads FQGTGA. The CDR3 is 15 residues long. CDR3 protein: CASGLNLGQHGEQYF. CDR3 DNA sequence: TGTGCCAGCGGCTTAAACCTGGGACAGCACGGCGAGCAGTACTTC.

This sequence joins TRBV12-3 or TRBV12-4 and TRBJ1-3; D call uncertain. Trimming took 0 bases from V and 13 from J, leaving 10 bases between them. This CDR3 is built from 12 residues. The CDR3 DNA is TGTGCCAGCAGTTTAGCGGGTGGGGAGATATATTTT. Translating it yields CASSLAGGEIYF.

This clonotype occurred many times. The CDR3 reads CASSFGQGPGNYGYTF. DNA for the CDR3: TGTGCCAGCAGTTTCGGACAGGGACCGGGAAACTATGGCTACACCTTC. This chain joins TRBV12-3 or TRBV12-4 and TRBJ1-2; 8 nucleotides line up with TRBD1. Trimming removed 3 bases from V and 2 bases from J; junction bases left unmatched: 8. The CDR3 extends over 16 amino acids.

This clonotype was seen only a few times. The J gene is TRBJ2-7, the V gene TRBV6-1, with 7 bases that match TRBD2. V gave up 3 bases and J gave up 0 bases; unmatched junction bases: 14. CDR1 and CDR2 from the germline V gene are MNHNS and SASEGT. This CDR3 is 18 amino acids long. The CDR3: CASSEYFSIGGSSYEQYF. CDR3 coding DNA: TGTGCCAGCAGTGAGTATTTCAGCATTGGCGGGAGCTCCTACGAGCAGTACTTC.

This clonotype has a handful of counts. J is TRBJ1-3 and V is TRBV30; a weak D match, TRBD1 (5 bases). The CDR3 is 14 amino acids. Trimming removed 7 bases at V and 3 bases at J, with 16 bases between. The germline gives CDR1 GTSNPN, CDR2 SVGIG (reference sequence). This CDR3 is CAYNRDVNGNTIYF. CDR3 nucleotides: TGTGCCTACAACCGGGACGTCAATGGAAACACCATATATTTT.

This clonotype was counted many times. The chain couples TRBV14 to TRBJ2-7; 12 nucleotides align to TRBD2. The CDR3 is made up of 17 amino acids. Germline-derived CDR1 and CDR2 are SGHDN and FVKESK. V was pared by 4 bases and J by 8 bases, with 15 bases of the junction left unmatched. As DNA, the CDR3 is TGTGCCAGCAGCCTAATTGAGGGGACTAGCGGGTCTGGAAAGCAGTACTTC. The encoded protein is CASSLIEGTSGSGKQYF.

This clonotype was picked up many times. The CDR3 bases are TGCGCCAGCAGCTTATGGGGCGACTATGGCTACACCTTC. Its translation: CASSLWGDYGYTF. This rearrangement joins TRBV5-1 to TRBJ1-2; D perhaps matches TRBD1 (5 bases). This CDR3 region has 13 residues. The germline V and J ends were trimmed by 2 bases and 3 bases, with 8 bases remaining between them. The germline gives CDR1 SGHRS, CDR2 YFSETQ. Drawing the rest from reference TRBV5-1 and TRBJ1-2, the complete variable domain is KAGVTQTPRYLIKTRGQQVTLSCSPISGHRSVSWYQQTPGQGLQFLFEYFSETQRNKGNFPGRFSGRQFSNSRSEMNVSTLELGDSALYLCASSLWGDYGYTFGSGTRLTVV.

In its sample, this clonotype was seen many times. This sequence joins TRBV4-1 and TRBJ2-5; D remains unclear. The germline gives CDR1 MGHRA, CDR2 YSYEKL. Deletions cut 0 bases from V and 7 bases from J, with 15 bases between. This CDR3 contains 15 residues. The CDR3 reads CASSQEPRTSGTQYF. The CDR3 DNA reads TGCGCCAGCAGCCAAGAGCCCAGGACCAGTGGGACCCAGTACTTC.

This clonotype was recorded at least ten times. V and J are TRBV30 and TRBJ2-7; 8 nucleotides align to TRBD1. J lost 7 bases, V lost 0 bases, and 11 bases had no gene match. Per germline, CDR1 GTSNPN and CDR2 SVGIG (reference sequence). This CDR3 spans 15 amino acids. This chain's CDR3 is CAWSVRYQGAREQYF. The DNA for the CDR3 is TGTGCCTGGAGTGTACGATACCAGGGGGCGAGAGAGCAGTACTTC. Combining the CDR3 with reference TRBV30 and TRBJ2-7 gives the whole variable domain SQTIHQWPATLVQPVGSPLSLECTVEGTSNPNLYWYRQAAGRGLQLLFYSVGIGQISSEVPQNLSASRPQDRQFILSSKKLLLSDSGFYLCAWSVRYQGAREQYFGPGTRLTVT.

This clonotype was counted ten times or more. This sequence joins TRBV6-1 and TRBJ2-5, with D possibly matching TRBD2 (5 bases). This CDR3 is built from 16 residues. Trimming removed 8 bases at V and 5 bases at J, with 24 bases between. The V gene's germline CDR1 is MNHNS and CDR2 SASEGT. This CDR3 reads CASGPLLSGVGETQYF. As DNA, the CDR3 is TGTGCCAGCGGCCCCCTCCTCTCCGGGGTCGGGGAGACCCAGTACTTC.

This sequence joins TRBV5-8 and TRBJ2-4; TRBD2 is a possible D gene (6 bases). The CDR3 runs 17 residues. The germline V gene has CDR1 SGHTS and CDR2 YDEGEE. V lost 1 base, J lost 1 base, and 15 bases lay in between. CDR3 DNA sequence: TGTGCCAGCAGCTTGTGGGGGATCCGGGAGGCCAAAAACATTCAGTACTTC. As protein: CASSLWGIREAKNIQYF.

The chain uses TRBV13 and TRBJ2-2, with D tentatively TRBD2 (5 bases). Germline CDR1 and CDR2: PRHDT and FYEKMQ (reference sequence). This CDR3 contains 15 residues. Trimming removed 5 bases at V and 6 bases at J, with 16 bases between. The CDR3 DNA is TGTGCCAGCAGCGCCCGGACGATGCGGGCCGGGGAGCTGTTTTTT. This encodes CASSARTMRAGELFF.

This clonotype showed up many times. J is TRBJ1-2 and V is TRBV27, with a possible D match to TRBD1 (6 bases). Trimming took 0 bases from V and 1 from J, leaving 15 bases between them. Looked up from germline, CDR1 is MNHEY and CDR2 is SMNVEV (reference sequence). The CDR3 contains 17 residues. CDR3 loop: CASSLSPAGVINYGYTF. CDR3 DNA sequence: TGTGCCAGCAGTTTATCCCCCGCAGGGGTTATTAACTATGGCTACACCTTC.

This clonotype was recorded at least ten times. J is TRBJ2-7 and V is TRBV20-1; D possibly corresponds to TRBD2 (6 bases). The V end lost 2 bases, the J end lost 2 bases, and 10 bases lay between the germline ends. Germline CDR1 is DFQATT and CDR2 is SNEGSKA (reference sequence). The CDR3 contains 13 residues. This CDR3 reads CSARYGEAYEQYF. For the CDR3, the DNA is TGCAGTGCTAGATACGGGGAGGCCTACGAGCAGTACTTC.

This clonotype appeared many times. This rearrangement joins TRBV19 to TRBJ1-5; D uncertain. The germline CDR1 and CDR2 sequences are LNHDA and SQIVND (reference sequence). This CDR3 is built from 16 residues. V lost 3 bases and J 0 bases, leaving 12 bases between the germline ends. The CDR3 DNA sequence: TGTGCCAGTAGTATCACTAAGTTCTATAGCAATCAGCCCCAGCATTTT. Protein product: CASSITKFYSNQPQHF.

This clonotype was seen ten or more times. This chain joins TRBV12-3 or TRBV12-4 and TRBJ1-6; D may be TRBD1 (6 bases). The V and J ends lost 7 bases and 4 bases respectively, with 8 bases between them. CDR3 size: 13 residues. As DNA, the CDR3 is TGTGCCAGCACGACAGGATATAATTCACCCCTCCACTTT. It yields the protein CASTTGYNSPLHF.